This is a list of T cell receptor beta chains from one sample in a study of a mutant IDH1 vaccine in newly diagnosed glioma. These TCRs are of unknown antigen specificity. Measured with immunoSEQ multiplex PCR; TCRdb has only the in-frame clones, and not every one. The data hold about 50,000 clones, with 85% to 95% observed a single time. Sample: PBMCs, taken from a glioma patient whose treatment included an IDH1 peptide vaccine. These receptors all come from a middle-aged man with glioma. CDR3s include the opening cysteine and the closing phenylalanine or tryptophan. D genes are given only for firm matches. For some rows the clone size is stated as once, few or many, or as a class when expanded; others skip it.

D | J | V | size | CDR3 | DNA
- | TRBJ2-2 | TRBV4-1 | - | CASSQSGERNAGELFF | TGCGCCAGCAGCCAATCCGGGGAGAGGAACGCCGGGGAGCTGTTTTTT
- | TRBJ2-7 | TRBV18 | - | CASSPGIYEQYF | TGTGCCAGCTCACCCGGCATCTACGAGCAGTACTTC
TRBD2 | TRBJ2-5 | TRBV7-2 | - | CASSSGLAGGPLRGETQYF | TGTGCCAGCAGCTCGGGACTAGCGGGGGGACCCCTCCGGGGGGAGACCCAGTACTTC
- | TRBJ1-5 | TRBV14 | - | CASSQGSNQPQHF | TGTGCCAGCAGCCAGGGTAGCAATCAGCCCCAGCATTTT
- | TRBJ1-4 | TRBV30 | - | CAWSVLGRNLNEKLFF | TGTGCCTGGAGTGTACTTGGACGGAACCTTAATGAAAAACTGTTTTTT
TRBD1 | TRBJ2-1 | TRBV5-1 | - | CASSLGTGGGRNEQFF | TGCGCCAGCAGCTTGGGAACAGGGGGCGGGCGCAATGAGCAGTTCTTC
- | TRBJ1-4 | TRBV9 | once | CASSVEQANEKLFF | TGTGCCAGCAGCGTAGAACAGGCTAATGAAAAACTGTTTTTT
- | TRBJ1-5 | TRBV7-6 | - | CASSEGVSNQPQHF | TGTGCCAGCAGCGAAGGGGTTAGCAATCAGCCCCAGCATTTT
- | TRBJ1-5 | TRBV14 | - | CASSQDTPPAVNQPQHF | TGTGCCAGCAGCCAAGACACCCCACCCGCCGTCAATCAGCCCCAGCATTTT
TRBD2 | TRBJ2-1 | TRBV19 | - | CASTSIAGAYNEQFF | TGTGCCAGTACCTCAATAGCGGGGGCTTACAATGAGCAGTTCTTC
- | TRBJ1-4 | TRBV28 | - | CASSIPVGREKLFF | TGTGCCAGCAGTATCCCCGTGGGGCGGGAAAAACTGTTTTTT
- | TRBJ1-5 | TRBV30 | - | CAWAPAYSNQPQHF | TGTGCCTGGGCCCCCGCGTATAGCAATCAGCCCCAGCATTTT
- | TRBJ1-1 | TRBV21-1 | - | CASSKGGANTEAFF | TGTGCCAGCAGCAAAGGGGGAGCGAACACTGAAGCTTTCTTT
TRBD1 | TRBJ1-4 | TRBV5-1 | - | CASSAGQGNEKLFF | TGCGCCAGCAGCGCGGGACAGGGGAATGAAAAACTGTTTTTT
TRBD1 | TRBJ2-7 | TRBV4-1 | - | CASSRTGGSYEQYF | TGCGCCAGCAGCAGGACAGGTGGTTCCTACGAGCAGTACTTC
TRBD1 | TRBJ2-3 | TRBV29-1 | - | CSVSTGGRADTQYF | TGCAGCGTTTCAACAGGGGGTCGGGCAGATACGCAGTATTTT
TRBD1 | TRBJ2-7 | TRBV5-5 | - | CASRTGTGAYEQYF | TGTGCCAGCAGAACCGGGACAGGCGCCTACGAGCAGTACTTC
TRBD2 | TRBJ2-5 | TRBV4-1 | - | CASSQVAGEETQYF | TGCGCCAGCAGCCAAGTCGCGGGGGAAGAGACCCAGTACTTC